This note documents a single TCR beta chain sequence. What it recognizes is unknown. This sample stems from a study of cytomegalovirus exposure and HLA in healthy donors. Study-wide context: Earlier, fewer than 130 million unique TCR beta sequences were recovered from 200 million or so T cells by an analysis. Study-level results: A list of 150 or so TCR beta chains associated with cytomegalovirus was given. In a later analysis, compared with equally common non-associated chains, HLA-associated beta chains were more expanded. Donors belonging to an Asian-associated ancestry cluster reportedly showed fewer N-insertions in productive TCRs than the approximately 670-donor mean, according to what a later analysis found.

The PCR made use of 60 Vbeta and 13 Jbeta primers. Method: immunoSEQ multiplex PCR; TCRdb's copy keeps in-frame clones and lacks some. Of about 170,000 clones listed, approximately 84% were seen once; the top ten hold approximately 2.5%. Germline values: CDR1 SGDLS, CDR2 YYNGEE. This CDR3 spans 16 amino acids. The junction had 7 bases not matched to a gene; V was cut back by 2 bases and J by 3 bases. J is TRBJ2-3 and V is TRBV9, with 9 bases that match TRBD2. This TCR was sampled from a man aged 25-45 years in good health and CMV-seropositive. The specimen was PBMCs. The CDR3 DNA sequence: TGTGCCAGCAGCGTGAGCTCTAGCGGGAAAACAGATACGCAGTATTTT. It is translated as CASSVSSSGKTDTQYF.